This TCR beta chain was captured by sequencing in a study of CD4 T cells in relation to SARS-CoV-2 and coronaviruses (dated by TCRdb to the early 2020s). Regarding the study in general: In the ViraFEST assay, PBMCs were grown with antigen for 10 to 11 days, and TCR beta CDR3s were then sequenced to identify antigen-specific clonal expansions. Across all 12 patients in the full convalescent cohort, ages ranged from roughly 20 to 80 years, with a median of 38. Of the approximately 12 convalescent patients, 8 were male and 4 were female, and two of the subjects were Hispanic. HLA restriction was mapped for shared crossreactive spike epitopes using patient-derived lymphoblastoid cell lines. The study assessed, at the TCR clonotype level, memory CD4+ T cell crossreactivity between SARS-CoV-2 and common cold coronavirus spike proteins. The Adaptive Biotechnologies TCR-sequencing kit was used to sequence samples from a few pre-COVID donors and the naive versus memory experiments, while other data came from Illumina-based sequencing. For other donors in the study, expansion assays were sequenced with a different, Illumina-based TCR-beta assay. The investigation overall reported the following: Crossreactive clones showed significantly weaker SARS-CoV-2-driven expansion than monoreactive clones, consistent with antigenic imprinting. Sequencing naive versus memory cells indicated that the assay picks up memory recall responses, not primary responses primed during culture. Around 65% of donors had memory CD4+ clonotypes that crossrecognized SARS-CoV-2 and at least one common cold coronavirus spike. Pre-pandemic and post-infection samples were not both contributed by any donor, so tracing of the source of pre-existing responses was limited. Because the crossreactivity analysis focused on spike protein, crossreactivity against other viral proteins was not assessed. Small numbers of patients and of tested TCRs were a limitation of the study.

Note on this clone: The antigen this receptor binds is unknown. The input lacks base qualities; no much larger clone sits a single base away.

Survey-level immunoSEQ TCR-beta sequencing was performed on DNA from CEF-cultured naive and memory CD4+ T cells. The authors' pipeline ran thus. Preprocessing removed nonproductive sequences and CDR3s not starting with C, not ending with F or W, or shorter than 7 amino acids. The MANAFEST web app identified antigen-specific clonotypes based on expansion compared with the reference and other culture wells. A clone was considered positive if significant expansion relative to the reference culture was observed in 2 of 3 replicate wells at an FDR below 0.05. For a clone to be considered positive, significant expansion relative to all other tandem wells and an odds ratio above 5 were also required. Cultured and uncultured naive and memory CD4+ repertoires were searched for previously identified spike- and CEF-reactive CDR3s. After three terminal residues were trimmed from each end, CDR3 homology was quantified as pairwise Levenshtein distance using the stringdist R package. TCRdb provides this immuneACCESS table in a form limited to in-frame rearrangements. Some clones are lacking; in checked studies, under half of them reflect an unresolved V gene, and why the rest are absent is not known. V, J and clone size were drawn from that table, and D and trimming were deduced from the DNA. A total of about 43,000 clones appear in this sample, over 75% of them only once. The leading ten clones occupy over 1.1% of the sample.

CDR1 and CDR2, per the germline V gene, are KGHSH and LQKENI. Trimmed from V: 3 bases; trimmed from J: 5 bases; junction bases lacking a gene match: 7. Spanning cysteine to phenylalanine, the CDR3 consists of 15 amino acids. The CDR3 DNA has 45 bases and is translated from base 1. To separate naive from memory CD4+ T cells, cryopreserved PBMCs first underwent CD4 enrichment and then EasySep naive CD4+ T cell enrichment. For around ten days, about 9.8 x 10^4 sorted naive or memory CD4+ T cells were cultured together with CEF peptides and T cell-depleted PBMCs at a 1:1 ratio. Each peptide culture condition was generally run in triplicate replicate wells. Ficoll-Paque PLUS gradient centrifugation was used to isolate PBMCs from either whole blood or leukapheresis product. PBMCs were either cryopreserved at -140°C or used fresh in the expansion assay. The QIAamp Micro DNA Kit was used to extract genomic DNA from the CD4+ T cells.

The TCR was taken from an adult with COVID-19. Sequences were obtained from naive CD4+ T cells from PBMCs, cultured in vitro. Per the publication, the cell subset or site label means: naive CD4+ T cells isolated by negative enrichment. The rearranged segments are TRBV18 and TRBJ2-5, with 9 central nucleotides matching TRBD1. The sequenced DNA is TGTGCCAGCTCACCGCGGACAGGGGAATGGGAGACCCAGTACTTC. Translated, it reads CASSPRTGEWETQYF. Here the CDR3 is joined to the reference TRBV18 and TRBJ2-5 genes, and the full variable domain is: NAGVMQNPRHLVRRRGQEARLRCSPMKGHSHVYWYRQLPEEGLKFMVYLQKENIIDESGMPKERFSAEFPKEGPSILRIQQVVRGDSAAYFCASSPRTGEWETQYFGPGTRLLVL.